The 17 T cell receptor beta chains presented below share a single source sample, sequenced in a study of human T cells and chemical hapten exposure. The time point was: pre-sensitization, week 0. Treatment given: therapeutic diphenylcyclopropenone sensitization with weekly scalp DPC. TCRdb redid the calling of the RACE reads with MiXCR, one entry per CDR3 protein. The table has under 200,000 distinct CDR3 sequences, approximately 29% seen once. Sequenced here: whole blood, sampled in connection with sensitization to the hapten diphenylcyclopropenone (DPC). The source is a woman under 40 with alopecia areata. Some clones in this sample may be carry-over from other donors' samples.

This chain links TRBV2 with TRBJ2-5, with D unclear. Per the germline V gene, CDR1 is SNHLY and CDR2 is FYNNEI. The CDR3 is 13 residues long. Trimming shortened V by 6 bases and J by 4 bases, and 12 bases separated the two germline ends. This CDR3 is CASSGPRRETQYF. The CDR3 coding sequence is TGTGCCAGCAGCGGGCCTCGAAGAGAGACCCAGTACTTC.

This clonotype was counted at least ten times. The chain employs TRBV7-2 and TRBJ2-1; no reliable D call. Trimming pared 8 bases from V and 6 bases from J, leaving 11 bases between. Per germline, CDR1 SGHTA and CDR2 FQGNSA. The CDR3 is 12 amino acids. The CDR3 DNA sequence: TGTGCCAGCTCTACCCGGGTCAATGAGCAGTTCTTC. This translates into CASSTRVNEQFF.

The chain links TRBV4-3 to TRBJ2-3; the D gene is possibly TRBD2 (6 bases). The germline CDR1 and CDR2 sequences are LGHNA and YSLEER. This CDR3 contains 12 residues. V lost 6 bases, J lost 8 bases, and 12 bases lay in between. The CDR3 loop is CASSRDGGTQYF. The CDR3 DNA reads as TGCGCCAGCAGTCGGGACGGGGGTACGCAGTATTTT.

The rearrangement uses TRBV7-2 and TRBJ2-2; D ambiguous. This CDR3 spans 14 amino acids. The V and J ends lost 5 bases and 6 bases respectively, with 13 bases between them. CDR1 and CDR2 (germline): SGHTA, FQGNSA. This CDR3 reads CASSVTRLAGELFF. DNA for the CDR3: TGTGCCAGCAGCGTAACCCGGTTGGCCGGGGAGCTGTTTTTT.

The chain couples TRBV6-2 or TRBV6-3 to TRBJ1-5; the D is unclear. V was cut by 2 bases and J by 3 bases, with 5 bases left in between. This CDR3 comprises 13 residues. Per germline, CDR1 MNHEY and CDR2 SVGEGT. The CDR3 loop reads CASSYRPNQPQHF. DNA of the CDR3: TGTGCCAGCAGTTACAGGCCCAATCAGCCCCAGCATTTT.

V gene TRBV12-3 or TRBV12-4 combines with J gene TRBJ2-5; perhaps TRBD1 as D (6 bases). The CDR3 spans 16 residues. V shed 1 base and J shed 2 bases, with 14 bases lying between them. The CDR3 nucleotides read TGTGCCAGCAGTTTAGACAGGGTACGCACTCAAGAGACCCAGTACTTC. It translates to CASSLDRVRTQETQYF.

This clonotype occurred a few times. V gene TRBV5-1 combines with J gene TRBJ1-1; D uncertain. The CDR3 is made up of 15 amino acids. Germline loops: CDR1 SGHRS, CDR2 YFSETQ. V was trimmed by 0 bases and J by 1 base, leaving 10 bases between them. In nucleotides, the CDR3 is TGCGCCAGCAGCTTGGTAGGCCAGACGAACACTGAAGCTTTCTTT. Translated: CASSLVGQTNTEAFF.

This clonotype was recorded many times. The V call is TRBV28, the J call TRBJ2-7, with 9 bases matching TRBD2. The CDR3 spans 14 residues. Germline V lookup: CDR1 MDHEN, CDR2 SYDVKM. V lost 2 bases and J lost 2; bases outside the gene matches: 1. The CDR3 region has the DNA TGTGCCAGCAGTTTAGCGGGAGGGCCCTACGAGCAGTACTTC. Protein sequence: CASSLAGGPYEQYF.

The V gene is TRBV29-1, the J gene TRBJ2-7, with D unresolved. CDR3 size: 10 residues. Germline CDR1 SQVTM, CDR2 ANQGSEA. V shed 4 bases and J shed 6 bases, with 7 bases lying between them. The CDR3 spells CSVGVGEQYF. In DNA form, the CDR3 reads TGCAGCGTTGGTGTTGGCGAGCAGTACTTC.

This clonotype was counted between two and nine times. The rearrangement links TRBV7-2 to TRBJ1-4; unclear D gene. The V end was cut by 5 bases, the J end by 0 bases, with 10 bases between. The germline V gene encodes CDR1 SGHTA and CDR2 FQGNSA. CDR3 size: 15 residues. The CDR3 DNA follows: TGTGCCAGCAGCAGGGTCGTTGCAACTAATGAAAAACTGTTTTTT. Encoded protein: CASSRVVATNEKLFF.

The chain couples TRBV5-1 to TRBJ1-6; 7 nucleotides line up with TRBD1. The V gene's germline CDR1 is SGHRS and CDR2 YFSETQ. This CDR3 has 12 amino acids. V shed 8 bases, J shed 7 bases, and the junction held 3 bases outside the gene matches. DNA for the CDR3: TGCGCCAGTACGACAGGGAATTCACCCCTCCACTTT. Protein sequence: CASTTGNSPLHF.

The rearrangement uses TRBV5-1 and TRBJ1-1; the match to TRBD1 covers 7 bases. Unmatched junction bases numbered 6, after V lost 0 bases and J lost 10 bases. Germline CDR1 is SGHRS and CDR2 is YFSETQ. The CDR3 runs to 13 residues. CDR3 in DNA: TGCGCCAGCAGCTTGGTCGGTTCAGGGGGAGCTTTCTTT. As protein: CASSLVGSGGAFF.

The V and J genes are TRBV4-2 and TRBJ2-3, with D perhaps matching TRBD2 (5 bases). Trimming took 0 bases from V and 4 from J, leaving 17 bases between them. Germline V lookup: CDR1 LGHNA, CDR2 YNFKEQ. The CDR3 consists of 17 residues. CDR3: CASSQEFQLVSADTQYF. In DNA form, the CDR3 reads TGTGCCAGCAGCCAAGAATTCCAACTAGTGAGCGCAGATACGCAGTATTTT.

The gene calls are TRBV6-2 or TRBV6-3 and TRBJ1-6; weak D call: TRBD1 (5 bases). In germline, CDR1 is MNHEY, CDR2 SVGEGT. The CDR3 length is 15 residues. Trimming left V 1 base short and J 7 bases short, with 11 bases between. The CDR3 loop is CASSYYGAANSPLHF. CDR3 bases: TGTGCCAGCAGTTACTACGGGGCAGCAAATTCACCCCTCCACTTT.

The table lists this clonotype with a few counts. The gene calls are TRBV7-9 and TRBJ1-1; 9 bases agree with TRBD1. The V segment lost 3 bases and the J segment 4 bases; nucleotides outside the gene matches: 3. Germline CDR1 and CDR2: SEHNR and FQNEAQ (reference sequence). This CDR3 comprises 14 residues. CDR3 amino acids: CASSLTGQGTEAFF. The CDR3 DNA is TGTGCCAGCAGCTTGACGGGACAGGGCACTGAAGCTTTCTTT. Looking up the rest from reference TRBV7-9 and TRBJ1-1 gives the full variable domain: DTGVSQNPRHKITKRGQNVTFRCDPISEHNRLYWYRQTLGQGPEFLTYFQNEAQLEKSRLLSDRFSAERPKGSFSTLEIQRTEQGDSAMYLCASSLTGQGTEAFFGQGTRLTVV.

A few counts support this clonotype. J is TRBJ2-1 and V is TRBV28; D is undetermined. Germline-derived CDR1 and CDR2 are MDHEN and SYDVKM. Trimming left V 2 bases short and J 10 bases short, with 12 bases between. The CDR3 is made up of 13 amino acids. The DNA of the CDR3 is TGTGCCAGCAGTTTACCGGGTCCCCAGGAGCAGTTCTTC. This gives the protein CASSLPGPQEQFF.

This clonotype appeared many times. The chain joins TRBV28 to TRBJ1-2; D unclear. Germline V gene lookup returns CDR1 MDHEN and CDR2 SYDVKM. Trimming took off 3 bases at V and 3 bases at J, with 14 bases between the two ends. The CDR3 has 15 amino acids. CDR3 DNA sequence: TGTGCCAGCAGTTTGGCAGACCGTAAGGACTATGGCTACACCTTC. Translated: CASSLADRKDYGYTF.